This TCR beta chain was retrieved from a study of T-cell memory formation after mild COVID-19. Study background: Most TCR clusters belonged to a single donor.

Trimming took 2 bases from V and 4 from J; bases not matched to a gene: 0. Germline assignment: CDR1 MNHEY and CDR2 SVGEGT. CDR3 length: 14 residues. Broader study findings: Clones that got smaller from day 15 to 85 had even CD4/CD8, while clones growing later tipped toward CD4+.

Constant-segment-primed 5'RACE gave TCR alpha and TCR beta cDNA libraries with sample barcodes and UMIs. TCRdb ran MiXCR on the 5' RACE reads and lists one entry per CDR3 protein. Altogether around 200,000 distinct CDR3 sequences are present, about 10% being singletons, with the ten largest covering approximately 2.8%. This clonotype showed up just a few times. Antigen unknown. Sequenced: PBMCs or a T cell subset sorted from them (not recorded which). The rearrangement uses TRBV6-2 or TRBV6-3 and TRBJ2-5; 11 bases agree with TRBD2. The origin of this receptor is a man younger than 35 who had mild COVID-19 (a few samples of this study predate the infection). Cell type and time point are not known. The CDR3 here is CASSYGTSGETQYF. CDR3 in DNA: TGTGCCAGCAGTTACGGGACTAGCGGAGAGACCCAGTACTTC.